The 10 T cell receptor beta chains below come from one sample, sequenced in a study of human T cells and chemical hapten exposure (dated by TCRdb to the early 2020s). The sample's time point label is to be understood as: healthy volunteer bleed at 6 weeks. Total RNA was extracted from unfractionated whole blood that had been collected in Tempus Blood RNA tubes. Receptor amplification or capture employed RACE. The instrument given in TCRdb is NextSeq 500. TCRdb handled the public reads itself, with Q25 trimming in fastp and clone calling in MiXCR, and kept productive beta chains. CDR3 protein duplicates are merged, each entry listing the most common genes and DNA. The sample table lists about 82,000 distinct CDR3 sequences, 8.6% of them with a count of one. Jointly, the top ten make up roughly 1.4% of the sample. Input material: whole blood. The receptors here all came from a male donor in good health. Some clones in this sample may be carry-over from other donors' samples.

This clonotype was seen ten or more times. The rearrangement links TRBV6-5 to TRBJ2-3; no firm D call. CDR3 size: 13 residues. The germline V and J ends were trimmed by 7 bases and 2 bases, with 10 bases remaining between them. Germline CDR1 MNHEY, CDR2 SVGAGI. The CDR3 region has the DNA TGTGCCAGCACCTACCGGTCCACAGATACGCAGTATTTT. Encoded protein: CASTYRSTDTQYF.

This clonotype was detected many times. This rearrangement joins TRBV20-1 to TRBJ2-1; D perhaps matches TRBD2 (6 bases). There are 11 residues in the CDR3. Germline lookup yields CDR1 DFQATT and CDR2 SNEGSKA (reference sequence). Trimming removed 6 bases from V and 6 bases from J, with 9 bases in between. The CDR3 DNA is TGCAGTGCGACGACTAGCAATGAGCAGTTCTTC. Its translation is CSATTSNEQFF.

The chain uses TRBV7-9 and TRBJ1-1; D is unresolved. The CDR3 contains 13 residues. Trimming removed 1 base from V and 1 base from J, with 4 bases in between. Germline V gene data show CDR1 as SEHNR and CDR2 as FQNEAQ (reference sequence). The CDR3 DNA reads TGTGCCAGCAGCTTAGAGAGGAACACTGAAGCTTTCTTT. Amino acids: CASSLERNTEAFF.

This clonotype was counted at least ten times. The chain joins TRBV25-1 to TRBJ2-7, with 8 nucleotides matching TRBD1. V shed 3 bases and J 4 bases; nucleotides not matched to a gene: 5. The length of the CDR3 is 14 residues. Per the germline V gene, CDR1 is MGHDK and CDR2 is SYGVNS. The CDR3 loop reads CASSEGDRTYEQYF. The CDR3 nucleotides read TGTGCCAGCAGTGAGGGGGACAGGACTTACGAGCAGTACTTC.

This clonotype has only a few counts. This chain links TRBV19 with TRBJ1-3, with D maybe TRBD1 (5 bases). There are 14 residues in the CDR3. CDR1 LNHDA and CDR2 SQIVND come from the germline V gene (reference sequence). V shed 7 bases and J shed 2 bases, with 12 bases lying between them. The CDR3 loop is CASTRGTTGNTIYF. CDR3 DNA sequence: TGTGCCAGTACGAGGGGAACAACTGGAAACACCATATATTTT.

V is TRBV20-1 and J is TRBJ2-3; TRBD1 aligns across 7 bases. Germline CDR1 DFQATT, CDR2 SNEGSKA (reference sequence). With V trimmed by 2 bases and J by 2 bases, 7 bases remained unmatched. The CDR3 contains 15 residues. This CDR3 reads CSARISGTDTDTQYF. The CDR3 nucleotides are TGCAGTGCTAGAATTTCCGGGACAGACACAGATACGCAGTATTTT.

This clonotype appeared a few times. In DNA, the CDR3 is TGTGCCAGCAGCTTGGATTCGGAAGCTTTCTTT. It encodes CASSLDSEAFF. The genes are TRBV5-4 and TRBJ1-1; D not resolved. CDR1 SGHNT and CDR2 YYREEE come from the germline V gene (reference sequence). This CDR3 comprises 11 residues. Trimming cost V 0 bases and J 8 bases, with 5 bases left between them.

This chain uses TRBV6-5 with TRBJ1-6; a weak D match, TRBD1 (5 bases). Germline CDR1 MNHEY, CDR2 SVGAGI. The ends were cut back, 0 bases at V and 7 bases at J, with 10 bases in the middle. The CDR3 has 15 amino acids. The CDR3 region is CASSYSGTVNSPLHF. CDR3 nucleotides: TGTGCCAGCAGTTACTCCGGGACGGTCAATTCACCCCTCCACTTT.

The CDR3 DNA follows: TGTGCCAGCAGTTACTGGGAGAGTGAGCAGTTCTTC. The encoded protein is CASSYWESEQFF. The chain couples TRBV6-2 or TRBV6-3 to TRBJ2-1, with a weak D call TRBD2 (5 bases). The germline V gene encodes CDR1 MNHEY and CDR2 SVGEGT. The germline V and J ends were trimmed by 1 base and 9 bases, with 7 bases remaining between them. The CDR3 consists of 12 residues.

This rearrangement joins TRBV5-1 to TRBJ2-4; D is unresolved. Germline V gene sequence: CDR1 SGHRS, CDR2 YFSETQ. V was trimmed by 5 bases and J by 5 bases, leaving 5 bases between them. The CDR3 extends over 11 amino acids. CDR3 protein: CASRGQNIQYF. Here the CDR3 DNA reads TGCGCCAGCAGGGGCCAAAACATTCAGTACTTC.